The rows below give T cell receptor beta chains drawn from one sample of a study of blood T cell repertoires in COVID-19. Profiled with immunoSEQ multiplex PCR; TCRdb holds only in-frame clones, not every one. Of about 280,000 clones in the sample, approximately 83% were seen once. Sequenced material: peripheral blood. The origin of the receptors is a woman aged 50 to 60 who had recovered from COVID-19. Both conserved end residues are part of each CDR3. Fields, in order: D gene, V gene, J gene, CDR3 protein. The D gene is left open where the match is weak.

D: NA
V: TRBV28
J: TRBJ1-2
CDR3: CASSPVVGPYGYTF

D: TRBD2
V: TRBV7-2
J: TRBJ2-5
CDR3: CASSLAPGLAGGPQETQYF

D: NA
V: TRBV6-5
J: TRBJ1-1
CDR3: CASSSRAEVTEAFF

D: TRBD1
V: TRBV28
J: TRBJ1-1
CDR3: CASSSGQGANTEAFF

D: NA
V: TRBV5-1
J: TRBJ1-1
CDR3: CASSSDSDEAFF

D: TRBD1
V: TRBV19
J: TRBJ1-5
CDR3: CASTTGGQLSNQPQHF

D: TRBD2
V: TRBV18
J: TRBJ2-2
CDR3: CASSPAGAGELFF

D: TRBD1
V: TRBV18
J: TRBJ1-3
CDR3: CASSPSQGYVSGNTIYF

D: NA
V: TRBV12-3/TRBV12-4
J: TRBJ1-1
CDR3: CASSFEAEAFF

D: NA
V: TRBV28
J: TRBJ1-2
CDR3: CASSLSTNYGYTF

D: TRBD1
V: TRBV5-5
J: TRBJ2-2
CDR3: CASSRQGATGELFF

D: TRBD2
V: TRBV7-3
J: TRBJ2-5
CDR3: CASSNGLAAQETQYF

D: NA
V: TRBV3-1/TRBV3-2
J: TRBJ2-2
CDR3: CASSPGGTPGELFF

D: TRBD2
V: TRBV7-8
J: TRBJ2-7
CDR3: CASSPLAGGNSYEQYF

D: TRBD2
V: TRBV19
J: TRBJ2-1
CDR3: CASIPSGGARNEQFF

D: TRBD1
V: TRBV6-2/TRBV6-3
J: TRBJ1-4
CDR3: CASSYGSGTGNEKLFF

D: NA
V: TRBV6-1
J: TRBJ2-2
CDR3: CASSEGSRGYTGELFF

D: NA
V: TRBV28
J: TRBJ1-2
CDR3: CASSLAANYGYTF

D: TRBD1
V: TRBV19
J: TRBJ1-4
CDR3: CASSRQGRDNEKLFF

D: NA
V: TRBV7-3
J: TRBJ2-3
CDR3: CASSFTGTDTQYF

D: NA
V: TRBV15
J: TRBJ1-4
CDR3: CATSPQGGSLNEKLFF

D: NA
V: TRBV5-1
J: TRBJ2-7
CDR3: CASSLSAGSSYEQYF

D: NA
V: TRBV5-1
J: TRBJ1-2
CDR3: CASSPGDGYTF

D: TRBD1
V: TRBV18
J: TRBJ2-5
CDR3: CASSPRQGPQETQYF